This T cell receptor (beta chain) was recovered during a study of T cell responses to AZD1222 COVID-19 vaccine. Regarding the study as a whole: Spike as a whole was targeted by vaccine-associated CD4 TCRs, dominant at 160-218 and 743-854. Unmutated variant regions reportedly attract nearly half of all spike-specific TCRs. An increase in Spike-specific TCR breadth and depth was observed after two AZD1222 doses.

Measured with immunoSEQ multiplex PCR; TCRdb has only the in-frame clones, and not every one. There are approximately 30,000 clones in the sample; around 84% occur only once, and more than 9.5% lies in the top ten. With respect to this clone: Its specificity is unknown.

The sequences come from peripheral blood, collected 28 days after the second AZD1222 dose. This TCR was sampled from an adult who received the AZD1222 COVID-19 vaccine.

CDR3 sequence (DNA): TGTGCCAGCAGCAACCGGGAGGAGCAGTACTTC. This translates into CASSNREEQYF. The rearrangement links TRBV7-9 to TRBJ2-7; D is perhaps TRBD2 (6 bases). From germline, CDR1 is SEHNR and CDR2 FQNEAQ (reference sequence). The CDR3 is 11 amino acids. V was clipped by 5 bases and J by 7 bases, with 9 bases between them. Complete variable domain (other parts from reference TRBV7-9 and TRBJ2-7): DTGVSQNPRHKITKRGQNVTFRCDPISEHNRLYWYRQTLGQGPEFLTYFQNEAQLEKSRLLSDRFSAERPKGSFSTLEIQRTEQGDSAMYLCASSNREEQYFGPGTRLTVT.